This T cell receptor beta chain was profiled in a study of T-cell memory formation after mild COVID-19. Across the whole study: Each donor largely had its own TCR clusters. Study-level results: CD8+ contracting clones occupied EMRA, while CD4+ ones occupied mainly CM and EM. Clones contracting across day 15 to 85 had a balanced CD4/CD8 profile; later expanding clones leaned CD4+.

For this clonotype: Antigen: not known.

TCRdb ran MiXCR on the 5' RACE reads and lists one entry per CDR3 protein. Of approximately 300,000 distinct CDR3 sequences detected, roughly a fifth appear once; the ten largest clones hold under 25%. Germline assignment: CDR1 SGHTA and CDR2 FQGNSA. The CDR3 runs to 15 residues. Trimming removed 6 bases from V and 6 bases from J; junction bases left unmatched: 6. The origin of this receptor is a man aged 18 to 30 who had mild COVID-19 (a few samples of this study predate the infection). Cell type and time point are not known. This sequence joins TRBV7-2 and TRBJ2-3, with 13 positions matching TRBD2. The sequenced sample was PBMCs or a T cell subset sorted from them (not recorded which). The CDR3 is CASRASGLAGDTQYF. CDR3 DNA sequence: TGTGCCAGCAGGGCTTCGGGACTAGCGGGGGATACGCAGTATTTT.